Following are 19 T cell receptor beta chains from one sample sequenced in a study of cytomegalovirus exposure and HLA in healthy donors. Primers included in the PCR were 60 Vbeta and 13 Jbeta primers. Sequencing was performed with immunoSEQ multiplex PCR; in TCRdb, only in-frame clones are kept and a portion is missing. The sample has 200,000 to 300,000 clones; approximately 85% are singletons. The sample consisted of PBMCs. These receptors were obtained from a woman aged 40 to 49 in good health and CMV-seropositive.

This chain links TRBV6-6 with TRBJ2-1, with 8 bases that match TRBD2. This CDR3 region has 15 residues. Germline V gene lookup returns CDR1 MNHNY and CDR2 SVGAGI (reference sequence). V was clipped by 7 bases and J by 4 bases; unmatched bases: 9. The CDR3 region is CASTLRAGGYNEQFF. In DNA form, the CDR3 reads TGTGCCAGCACCCTGCGGGCGGGGGGTTACAATGAGCAGTTCTTC.

V and J are TRBV7-2 and TRBJ1-1; D is unclear. The germline V gene has CDR1 SGHTA and CDR2 FQGNSA. This CDR3 region has 14 residues. The germline V and J ends were trimmed by 0 bases and 3 bases, with 8 bases remaining between them. CDR3 protein: CASSLASGDTEAFF. In DNA form, the CDR3 reads TGTGCCAGCAGCTTAGCGTCCGGGGACACTGAAGCTTTCTTT. The variable domain in full, completed from reference TRBV7-2 and TRBJ1-1, reads GAGVSQSPSNKVTEKGKDVELRCDPISGHTALYWYRQSLGQGLEFLIYFQGNSAPDKSGLPSDRFSAERTGGSVSTLTIQRTQQEDSAVYLCASSLASGDTEAFFGQGTRLTVV.

The sample holds a few counts of this clone. The chain recombines TRBV6-1 with TRBJ2-4, with 14 bases fitting TRBD2. The germline CDR1 and CDR2 sequences are MNHNS and SASEGT. The ends lost 4 bases at V and 0 bases at J; junction bases unmatched: 8. This CDR3 has 19 residues. The CDR3 DNA reads as TGTGCCAGCAGTGGAGGACTAGCGGGAGGCTATCTAGCCAAAAACATTCAGTACTTC. Protein product: CASSGGLAGGYLAKNIQYF.

V is TRBV19 and J is TRBJ2-5, with 7 bases aligning to TRBD2. The J segment lost 2 bases and the V segment lost 4 bases, leaving 4 bases of the junction unmatched. The germline V gene has CDR1 LNHDA and CDR2 SQIVND (reference sequence). The length of the CDR3 is 14 residues. DNA for the CDR3: TGTGCCAGTAGTACCTGGGGACTACAAGAGACCCAGTACTTC. It is translated as CASSTWGLQETQYF.

The rearrangement joins TRBV19 to TRBJ1-3; 7 bases agree with TRBD1. The CDR3 runs 15 residues. Germline V gene sequence: CDR1 LNHDA, CDR2 SQIVND (reference sequence). J lost 0 bases, V lost 6 bases, and 5 bases had no gene match. The CDR3 DNA sequence: TGTGCCAGTAGCCAGGACAGGAGCTCTGGAAACACCATATATTTT. Translated, it gives CASSQDRSSGNTIYF.

The chain uses TRBV4-2 and TRBJ2-5; 15 bases map to TRBD2. Germline V gives CDR1 LGHNA, CDR2 YNFKEQ. Trimming took 1 base from V and 3 from J; bases not matched to a gene: 3. This CDR3 contains 17 residues. CDR3 sequence: CASSQGTSGRAKETQYF. CDR3 nucleotide sequence: TGTGCCAGCAGCCAAGGGACTAGCGGGAGGGCCAAAGAGACCCAGTACTTC.

This chain links TRBV25-1 with TRBJ2-5; TRBD1 matches at 7 bases. The germline gives CDR1 MGHDK, CDR2 SYGVNS. CDR3 size: 15 residues. V lost 9 bases and J lost 5; bases outside the gene matches: 15. CDR3 DNA sequence: TGTGCCAGTCAAAAGGGGACAGCCTACCTCGAGACCCAGTACTTC. Its translation: CASQKGTAYLETQYF.

This chain connects TRBV29-1 to TRBJ2-3; TRBD2 might be the D (5 bases). Between the trimmed V and J ends, which lost 2 bases and 6 bases, there was a span of 15 bases. The CDR3 extends over 14 amino acids. Germline V gene lookup returns CDR1 SQVTM and CDR2 ANQGSEA. The CDR3 DNA reads as TGCAGCGTTGAATTGGCGGGCATACGGGATACGCAGTATTTT. This translates into CSVELAGIRDTQYF.

This rearrangement joins TRBV11-2 to TRBJ2-7, with 7 bases identical to TRBD2. The CDR3 is 15 amino acids. Germline V gene sequence: CDR1 SGHAT, CDR2 FQNNGV. Trimming at V came to 5 bases and at J to 3 bases, leaving 10 bases not matched to a gene. The CDR3 sequence is CASSVTGTILYEQYF. The CDR3 DNA sequence: TGTGCCAGCAGCGTAACCGGGACTATACTCTACGAGCAGTACTTC.

This clone was picked up one time. The rearrangement joins TRBV5-6 to TRBJ2-3; the D is unclear. The V gene's germline CDR1 is SGHDT and CDR2 YYEEEE. Trimming left V 0 bases short and J 2 bases short, with 13 bases between. The CDR3 spans 16 residues. The CDR3 loop is CASSLELGVVTDTQYF. The CDR3 coding sequence is TGTGCCAGCAGCTTGGAGTTGGGCGTGGTCACAGATACGCAGTATTTT.

This clone has a handful of counts. The chain employs TRBV5-4 and TRBJ1-3; no clear D. Germline V gives CDR1 SGHNT, CDR2 YYREEE (reference sequence). The V gene lost 1 base and the J gene lost 4 bases, with 3 bases spanning the gap. This CDR3 spans 12 amino acids. Here the CDR3 DNA reads TGTGCCAGCAGCTTGTCAGGAAACACCATATATTTT. It encodes CASSLSGNTIYF. Using reference TRBV5-4 and TRBJ1-3 for the parts outside the CDR3, the full variable domain is ETGVTQSPTHLIKTRGQQVTLRCSSQSGHNTVSWYQQALGQGPQFIFQYYREEENGRGNFPPRFSGLQFPNYSSELNVNALELDDSALYLCASSLSGNTIYFGEGSWLTVV.

The CDR3 DNA sequence: TGTGCCAGCAGCCTTACAGGGGTCGGGGAGCTGTTTTTT. It yields the protein CASSLTGVGELFF. The chain carries TRBV11-3 and TRBJ2-2, with TRBD1 identical over 7 bases. J lost 7 bases, V lost 5 bases, and 4 bases had no gene match. CDR3 length: 13 amino acids. In germline, CDR1 is SGHNT, CDR2 YENEEA.

This clone was seen a handful of times. This chain joins TRBV30 and TRBJ2-1; 12 bases agree with TRBD1. The germline V gene has CDR1 GTSNPN and CDR2 SVGIG (reference sequence). V shed 0 bases, J shed 10 bases, and the junction held 7 bases outside the gene matches. This CDR3 comprises 15 residues. As DNA, the CDR3 is TGTGCCTGGAGTGTACAGGGACAGGGGGCTCCGGAGCAGTTCTTC. It encodes CAWSVQGQGAPEQFF.

This chain joins TRBV9 and TRBJ2-1, with 10 bases fitting TRBD2. Losses at the gene ends were 0 bases for V and 5 bases for J; bases not matched to a gene: 14. This CDR3 has 19 residues. CDR1 and CDR2 (germline): SGDLS, YYNGEE. The CDR3 is CASSVESSGSPPPHNEQFF. CDR3 sequence (DNA): TGTGCCAGCAGCGTAGAGTCTAGCGGGAGTCCACCCCCCCACAATGAGCAGTTCTTC.

This clone appeared once. The genes are TRBV19 and TRBJ2-7; 12 bases map to TRBD2. The germline CDR1 and CDR2 sequences are LNHDA and SQIVND (reference sequence). V was pared by 5 bases and J by 2 bases, with 7 bases of the junction left unmatched. The CDR3 has 16 amino acids. CDR3 loop: CASSQDASGRAYEQYF. CDR3 DNA sequence: TGTGCCAGTAGTCAAGACGCTAGCGGGAGGGCCTACGAGCAGTACTTC.

This chain links TRBV7-2 with TRBJ2-1, with TRBD2 identical over 9 bases. The CDR3 totals 16 residues. The germline V gene has CDR1 SGHTA and CDR2 FQGNSA. The junction had 5 bases not matched to a gene; V was cut back by 5 bases and J by 0 bases. The CDR3: CASSVVAGASYNEQFF. CDR3 nucleotides: TGTGCCAGCAGCGTCGTAGCGGGAGCCTCCTACAATGAGCAGTTCTTC. Full variable domain (rest looked up from reference TRBV7-2 and TRBJ2-1): GAGVSQSPSNKVTEKGKDVELRCDPISGHTALYWYRQSLGQGLEFLIYFQGNSAPDKSGLPSDRFSAERTGGSVSTLTIQRTQQEDSAVYLCASSVVAGASYNEQFFGPGTRLTVL.

The V and J genes are TRBV28 and TRBJ2-7; 13 bases agree with TRBD2. J gave up 7 bases and V 6 bases, and 6 bases lay outside the gene matches. CDR3 size: 14 residues. From germline, CDR1 is MDHEN and CDR2 SYDVKM. The CDR3: CASSPGLAGVEQYF. CDR3 nucleotides: TGTGCCAGCAGCCCCGGACTAGCGGGAGTTGAGCAGTACTTC.

The V and J genes are TRBV7-9 and TRBJ2-3; 8 bases are a match to TRBD2. The V and J ends lost 5 bases and 4 bases, in that order; junction bases with no gene match: 5. The CDR3 length is 14 residues. The germline CDR1 and CDR2 sequences are SEHNR and FQNEAQ (reference sequence). CDR3 coding DNA: TGTGCCAGCAGCACGGGACTAGTGGCAGATACGCAGTATTTT. Translated, it gives CASSTGLVADTQYF.

In DNA form, the CDR3 reads TGTGCCAGCAGCTTGGTAGCGGGGAGCTCCTACAATGAGCAGTTCTTC. This gives the protein CASSLVAGSSYNEQFF. The V call is TRBV7-3, the J call TRBJ2-1, with 8 positions matching TRBD2. The junction had 4 bases not matched to a gene; V was cut back by 3 bases and J by 0 bases. Germline-derived CDR1 and CDR2 are SGHTA and FQGTGA. The CDR3 runs 16 residues.